This TCR beta chain was captured by sequencing in a study of cytomegalovirus exposure and HLA in healthy donors. Study findings and constraints: Reports credit the classifier with highly specific, highly sensitive diagnosis of cytomegalovirus status. Investigators reported around 150 TCR beta chains as tied to cytomegalovirus.

Assay: immunoSEQ multiplex PCR; the TCRdb copy retains only in-frame clones and omits some. The table has roughly 100,000 clones, about 95% seen once. The CDR3 is made up of 18 amino acids. Germline lookup yields CDR1 SGHTA and CDR2 FQGNSA. The V segment lost 4 bases and the J segment 2 bases; nucleotides outside the gene matches: 12. On this clone: No antigen is known for it.

The material sequenced was PBMCs. J is TRBJ2-3 and V is TRBV7-2; TRBD2 matches at 10 bases. This TCR was recovered from a woman in her late teens or twenties in good health and CMV-seronegative. The CDR3 is CASSSRALTSGATDTQYF. Here the CDR3 DNA reads TGTGCCAGCAGCTCGCGGGCTCTAACTAGCGGGGCCACAGATACGCAGTATTTT. The full variable domain, with the rest looked up from reference TRBV7-2 and TRBJ2-3, is GAGVSQSPSNKVTEKGKDVELRCDPISGHTALYWYRQSLGQGLEFLIYFQGNSAPDKSGLPSDRFSAERTGGSVSTLTIQRTQQEDSAVYLCASSSRALTSGATDTQYFGPGTRLTVL.